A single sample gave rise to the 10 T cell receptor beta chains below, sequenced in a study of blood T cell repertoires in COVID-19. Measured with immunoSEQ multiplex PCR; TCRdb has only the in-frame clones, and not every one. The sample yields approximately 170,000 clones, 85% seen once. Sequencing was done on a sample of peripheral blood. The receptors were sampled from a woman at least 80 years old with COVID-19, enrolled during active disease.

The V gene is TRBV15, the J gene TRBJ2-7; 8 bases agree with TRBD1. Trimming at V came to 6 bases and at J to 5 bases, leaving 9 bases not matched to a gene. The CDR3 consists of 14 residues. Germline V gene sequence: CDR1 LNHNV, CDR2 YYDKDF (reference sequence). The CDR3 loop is CATSPGDRGNEQYF. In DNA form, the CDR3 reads TGTGCCACCAGTCCGGGAGACAGGGGCAACGAGCAGTACTTC.

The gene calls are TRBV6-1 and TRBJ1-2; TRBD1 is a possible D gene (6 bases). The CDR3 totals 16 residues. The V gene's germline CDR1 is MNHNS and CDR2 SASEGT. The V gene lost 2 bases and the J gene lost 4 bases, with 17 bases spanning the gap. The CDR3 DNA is TGTGCCAGCAGTGAATCAGGCTTCGGACAGAGCTATGGCTACACCTTC. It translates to CASSESGFGQSYGYTF.

The CDR3 coding sequence is TGTGCCATCAGTGATCCTCGACAGAGAGAGACCCAGTACTTC. It is translated as CAISDPRQRETQYF. The chain links TRBV10-3 to TRBJ2-5; D is possibly TRBD1 (5 bases). CDR1 and CDR2 from the germline V gene are ENHRY and SYGVKD. The germline V and J ends were trimmed by 3 bases and 4 bases, with 12 bases remaining between them. The CDR3 is made up of 14 amino acids.

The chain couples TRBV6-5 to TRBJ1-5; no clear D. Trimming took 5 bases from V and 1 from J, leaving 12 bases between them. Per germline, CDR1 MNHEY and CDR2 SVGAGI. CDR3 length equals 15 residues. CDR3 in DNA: TGTGCCAGCAGTCCTATCGGGAGGAGCAATCAGCCCCAGCATTTT. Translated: CASSPIGRSNQPQHF.

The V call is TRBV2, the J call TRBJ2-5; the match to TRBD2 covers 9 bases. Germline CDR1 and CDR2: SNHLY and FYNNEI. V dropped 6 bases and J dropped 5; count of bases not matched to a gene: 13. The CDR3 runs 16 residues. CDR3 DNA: TGTGCCAGCAGCCCCCAACTAGCGGGTAGTGCGGAGACCCAGTACTTC. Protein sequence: CASSPQLAGSAETQYF.

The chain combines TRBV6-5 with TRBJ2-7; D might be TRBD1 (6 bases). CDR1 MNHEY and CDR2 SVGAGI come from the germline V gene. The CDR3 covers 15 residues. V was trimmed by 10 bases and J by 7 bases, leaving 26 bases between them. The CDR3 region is CAIKQGISRSGEQYF. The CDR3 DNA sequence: TGTGCCATAAAACAGGGTATTAGCCGTTCGGGTGAGCAGTACTTC.

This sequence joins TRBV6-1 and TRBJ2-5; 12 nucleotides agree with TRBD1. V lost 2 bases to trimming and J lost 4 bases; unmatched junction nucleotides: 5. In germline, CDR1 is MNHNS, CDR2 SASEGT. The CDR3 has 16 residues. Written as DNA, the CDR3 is TGTGCCAGCAGTGAACGGGGACAGGGGGCGGGAGAGACCCAGTACTTC. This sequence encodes CASSERGQGAGETQYF.

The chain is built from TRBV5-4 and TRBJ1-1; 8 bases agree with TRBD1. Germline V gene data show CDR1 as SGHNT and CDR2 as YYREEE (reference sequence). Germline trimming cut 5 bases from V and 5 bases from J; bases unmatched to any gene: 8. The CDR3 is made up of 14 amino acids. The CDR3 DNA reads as TGTGCCAGCAGTTCAGGGGGCGCGGGGACTGAAGCTTTCTTT. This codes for CASSSGGAGTEAFF.

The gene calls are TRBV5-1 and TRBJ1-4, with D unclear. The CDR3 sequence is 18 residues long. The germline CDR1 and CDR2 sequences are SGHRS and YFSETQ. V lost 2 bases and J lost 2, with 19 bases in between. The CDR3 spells CASSLLGSPSLTNEKLFF. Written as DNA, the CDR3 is TGCGCCAGCAGCTTATTGGGCAGCCCCAGCCTTACTAATGAAAAACTGTTTTTT.

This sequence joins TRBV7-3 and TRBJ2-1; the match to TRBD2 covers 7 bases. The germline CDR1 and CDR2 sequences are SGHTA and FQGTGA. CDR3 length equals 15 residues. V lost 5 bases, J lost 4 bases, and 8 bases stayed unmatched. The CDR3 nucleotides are TGTGCCAGCAGCCCGCCGGGACTAACTTACAATGAGCAGTTCTTC. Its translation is CASSPPGLTYNEQFF.